The 24 T cell receptor delta chains presented below share a single source sample, sequenced in a study of Vδ1+ human thymocytes listed by TCRdb under 2018. General findings and caveats noted by the study authors: Thymic TRG and TRD repertoires appeared highly polyclonal with Gaussian CDR3 length distributions, unlike oligoclonal peripheral blood repertoires.

This sample was sequenced with an Illumina MiSeq. RNA was isolated using the RNeasy mini kit, and reverse transcription was performed with Superscript III. To generate the CDR3 amplicons, a multiplex PCR was run using pooled V-gene forward primers together with a constant-region reverse primer that carried Illumina adaptor overhangs. TCRdb reanalyzed the public reads with the CATT caller, and identical DNA sequences were merged afterwards. This sample lists some 54,000 delta-chain clones; more than 15% were detected once. Under 0.55% of the sample goes to the ten largest clones. Their target antigens are unknown. The specimen sequenced was Vdelta1+ gamma-delta thymocytes from the thymus. Per the publication, the cell subset or site label means: FACS-sorted CD3+ TCRalphabeta- TCRVdelta1+ TCRVdelta2- thymocytes. The receptors were sampled from a boy under three years old who had congenital heart surgery.

This clone has only a few counts. J is TRDJ1 and V is TRDV1; the D gene could be TRDD1 or TRDD3 (5 bases each). The V gene lost 2 bases and the J gene lost 0 bases, with 13 bases spanning the gap. The germline V gene has CDR1 TSWWSYY and CDR2 QGS. This CDR3 spans 16 amino acids. This CDR3 reads CALGEGNRGYTDKLIF. In DNA, the CDR3 is TGTGCTCTTGGGGAAGGTAATAGGGGGTACACCGATAAACTCATCTTT.

This clone was found a few times. Mismatch with germline at one junction end may stem from a read error. V usage is TRDV1 and J usage is TRDJ1, with D possibly being TRDD3 (8 bases). Per germline, CDR1 TSWWSYY and CDR2 QGS. The CDR3 is 21 amino acids. The CDR3 coding sequence is TGTGCCCTTGGGGAACTGGAGCCTTCCTTCTCTTATGGGGGATACACCGATAAACTCATCTTT. It translates to CALGELEPSFSYGGYTDKLIF.

V is TRDV1 and J is TRDJ1; TRDD3 agrees at 12 bases. Germline CDR1 TSWWSYY, CDR2 QGS. The trim removed 3 bases at V and 1 base at J, leaving 18 bases unmatched. The CDR3 runs to 21 residues. CDR3 amino acids: CALGDPLPTVWGIRFTDKLIF. CDR3 DNA sequence: TGTGCTCTTGGGGACCCCCTCCCTACGGTCTGGGGGATACGTTTCACCGATAAACTCATCTTT.

This clone occurred a few times. Germline is not matched at one junction end, which may reflect a read error. The chain carries TRDV1 and TRDJ1, with a tentative D call TRDD3 (5 bases). The germline V gene has CDR1 TSWWSYY and CDR2 QGS. The CDR3 has 18 amino acids. CDR3 nucleotides: TGTGCTCTTGGGGAATTGTCCCTGGGACGACTCTACACCAATAAACTCATCTTT. Its protein is CALGELSLGRLYTNKLIF.

This clone was counted only a few times. V and J are TRDV1 and TRDJ1; 8 bases agree with TRDD3. Germline V gene sequence: CDR1 TSWWSYY, CDR2 QGS. The junction had 20 bases not matched to a gene; V was cut back by 2 bases and J by 6 bases. The CDR3 is made up of 19 amino acids. The DNA for the CDR3 is TGTGCTCTTGGGGAATCCCACTGCCACCCTACTGGGGGGAGAAATAAACTCATCTTT. Its translation is CALGESHCHPTGGRNKLIF.

The rearrangement links TRDV3 to TRDJ1, with 10 positions matching TRDD3. The CDR3 contains 15 residues. Germline V CDR1 and CDR2: TVYSNPD, GDNSRS (reference sequence). Trimming took 2 bases from V and 7 from J; bases not matched to a gene: 13. The CDR3: CAFCIRLGDKGKLIF. In DNA form, the CDR3 reads TGTGCCTTTTGTATACGGCTGGGGGATAAGGGTAAACTCATCTTT. Complete variable domain (other parts from reference TRDV3 and TRDJ1): CDKVTQSSPDQTVASGSEVVLLCTYDTVYSNPDLFWYRIRPDYSFQFVFYGDNSRSEGADFTQGRFSVKHILTQKAFHLVISPVRTEDSATYYCAFCIRLGDKGKLIFGKGTRVTVEP.

This clone was seen more than once but under ten times. J is TRDJ1 and V is TRDV1, with 7 bases lining up with TRDD3. CDR1 is TSWWSYY, CDR2 QGS, per germline. The CDR3 sequence is 19 residues long. With V trimmed by 5 bases and J by 0 bases, 18 bases remained unmatched. The CDR3 DNA is TGTGCTCTTGGGAAAGGTTCCCCTAACTGGGGAGTGTACACCGATAAACTCATCTTT. Protein sequence: CALGKGSPNWGVYTDKLIF.

This chain connects TRDV1 to TRDJ1; 10 bases align to TRDD3. V was clipped by 0 bases and J by 4 bases; unmatched bases: 29. CDR3 length equals 24 residues. Germline CDR1 reads TSWWSYY; CDR2 reads QGS. The CDR3 loop reads CALGELVLNVVHRSTGGLVDKLIF. The CDR3 DNA sequence: TGTGCTCTTGGGGAACTAGTCTTGAATGTAGTCCATCGATCTACTGGGGGATTGGTCGATAAACTCATCTTT.

To note about this clone: Being one base from a much bigger clone, this may be a read error. The V gene is TRDV2, the J gene TRDJ1; 7 positions agree with TRDD3. The CDR3 sequence is 15 residues long. CDR1 is GEAIGNYY, CDR2 EKD, per germline. The V segment lost 2 bases and the J segment 0 bases; nucleotides outside the gene matches: 5. CDR3 bases: TGTGCCTGTGACATCCGCTGGGGGTACACCGATAAACTCATCTTT. It specifies CACDIRWGYTDKLIF.

A note on this clone: At one boundary the junction diverges from the germline segment, which might be a read error. The chain couples TRDV2 to TRDJ1; D remains unclear. Germline CDR1 GEAIGNYY, CDR2 EKD. The CDR3 length is 16 residues. The CDR3 loop reads CACVTGEGWITDKLIF. CDR3 sequence (DNA): TGTGCCTGTGTCACCGGTGAGGGTTGGATTACCGATAAACTCATCTTT.

This clone was counted between two and nine times. V and J are TRDV1 and TRDJ1; a weak D match, TRDD3 (6 bases). This CDR3 has 23 amino acids. With 4 bases removed from V and 0 bases from J, the gap between germline ends came to 36 bases. The germline V gene has CDR1 TSWWSYY and CDR2 QGS. Here the CDR3 reads CALGGPYLLREGRGRFYTDKLIF. CDR3 in DNA: TGTGCTCTTGGGGGACCTTATCTACTACGCGAGGGTCGGGGGAGATTTTACACCGATAAACTCATCTTT.

This clone has more than one count but fewer than ten. The chain employs TRDV1 and TRDJ1; no clear D. CDR3 length equals 18 residues. Between the trimmed V and J ends, which lost 4 bases and 0 bases, there was a span of 21 bases. The germline CDR1 and CDR2 sequences are TSWWSYY and QGS. CDR3 protein: CALGVLPPCPVDTDKLIF. The CDR3 bases are TGTGCTCTTGGGGTCCTGCCCCCCTGTCCCGTAGACACCGATAAACTCATCTTT.

This clone was detected a few times. This chain links TRDV1 with TRDJ1; 10 nucleotides align to TRDD3. The germline CDR1 and CDR2 sequences are TSWWSYY and QGS. This CDR3 has 18 residues. J gave up 7 bases and V 4 bases, and 18 bases lay outside the gene matches. CDR3 region: CALGVGSYGRTGGFKLIF. CDR3 DNA: TGTGCTCTTGGGGTAGGTTCCTACGGGCGTACTGGGGGATTTAAACTCATCTTT.

This clone was seen a few times. The chain is built from TRDV1 and TRDJ1, with D unclear. CDR3 size: 15 residues. Between the trimmed V and J ends, which lost 0 bases and 1 base, there was a span of 9 bases. Germline values: CDR1 TSWWSYY, CDR2 QGS. In DNA form, the CDR3 reads TGTGCTCTTGGGGAACTGAGGCCTCGCACCGATAAACTCATCTTT. Its translation: CALGELRPRTDKLIF.

As regards this clone: The same CDR3 arises from other DNA sequences in this sample as well. The V gene is TRDV1, the J gene TRDJ1; 12 nucleotides match TRDD3. This CDR3 contains 20 residues. Germline CDR1 and CDR2: TSWWSYY and QGS. J gave up 1 base and V 1 base, and 13 bases lay outside the gene matches. CDR3 in amino acids: CALGEHPSSYWGIPTDKLIF. The CDR3 nucleotides read TGTGCTCTTGGGGAACATCCTTCCTCGTACTGGGGGATACCCACCGATAAACTCATCTTT.

This chain uses TRDV1 with TRDJ1; 13 bases are a match to TRDD3. The junction had 22 bases not matched to a gene; V was cut back by 0 bases and J by 0 bases. CDR1 and CDR2 (germline): TSWWSYY, QGS. The CDR3 runs 24 residues. CDR3 region: CALGELLRHLTGGYAHLYTDKLIF. DNA of the CDR3: TGTGCTCTTGGGGAACTACTCCGTCACCTTACTGGGGGATACGCTCACTTATACACCGATAAACTCATCTTT.

The gene calls are TRDV1 and TRDJ1, with a tentative D call TRDD3 (5 bases). CDR3 length: 17 residues. CDR1 and CDR2 (germline): TSWWSYY, QGS. The V end lost 0 bases, the J end lost 1 base, and 15 bases lay between the germline ends. In DNA, the CDR3 is TGTGCTCTTGGGGAACTAGGGAGGGCCCTGGGCACCGATAAACTCATCTTT. Its protein product is CALGELGRALGTDKLIF.

This chain joins TRDV1 and TRDJ1; 9 nucleotides line up with TRDD3. V lost 3 bases to trimming and J lost 2 bases; unmatched junction nucleotides: 37. This CDR3 has 26 amino acids. CDR1 is TSWWSYY, CDR2 QGS, per germline. CDR3 sequence (DNA): TGTGCTCTTGGGGAGCCGAGAGAAGTTTCCTACGTATGGGAGTACTACTGGGGGACCCGAACCGATAAACTCATCTTT. It specifies CALGEPREVSYVWEYYWGTRTDKLIF.

This clone was seen a few times. V usage is TRDV1 and J usage is TRDJ1; 10 bases agree with TRDD3. J gave up 8 bases and V 0 bases, and 27 bases lay outside the gene matches. Germline V gene sequence: CDR1 TSWWSYY, CDR2 QGS. The CDR3 covers 22 residues. The CDR3 nucleotides are TGTGCTCTTGGGGAACTTTCTATGCGGGACCGGCCCGACTGCTGGGGGATATTGAAACTCATCTTT. It is translated as CALGELSMRDRPDCWGILKLIF.

The chain recombines TRDV1 with TRDJ1, with 7 bases that match TRDD3. The length of the CDR3 is 20 residues. CDR1 and CDR2 from the germline V gene are TSWWSYY and QGS. Trimming cost V 5 bases and J 2 bases; bases outside gene matches: 23. The CDR3 region is CALGPPYCGTGDEGTDKLIF. The CDR3 bases are TGTGCTCTTGGGCCCCCATATTGCGGTACTGGGGATGAGGGGACCGATAAACTCATCTTT.

A few counts support this clone. This chain uses TRDV1 with TRDJ1, with a possible D match to TRDD3 (6 bases). This CDR3 has 18 amino acids. V shed 3 bases and J shed 7 bases, with 27 bases lying between them. Germline V CDR1 and CDR2: TSWWSYY, QGS. CDR3 sequence reads: CALGEGLVQPGGNGKLIF. In DNA, the CDR3 is TGTGCTCTTGGGGAGGGATTAGTCCAACCGGGGGGAAATGGTAAACTCATCTTT.

V gene TRDV1 combines with J gene TRDJ1, with 9 bases that match TRDD2. The trim removed 1 base at V and 4 bases at J, leaving 19 bases unmatched. CDR3 length: 20 amino acids. From germline, CDR1 is TSWWSYY and CDR2 QGS. The CDR3 spells CALGEHPSYQRGSLGDKLIF. CDR3 DNA sequence: TGTGCTCTTGGGGAACATCCTTCCTACCAGCGGGGGAGTTTGGGCGATAAACTCATCTTT.

A word on this clone: Other DNA sequences in the same sample also yield this CDR3. V gene TRAV29/DV5 combines with J gene TRDJ1, with 11 nucleotides matching TRDD3. The CDR3 has 17 residues. Germline-derived CDR1 and CDR2 are NSMFDY and ISSIKDK. J lost 5 bases, V lost 1 base, and 13 bases had no gene match. CDR3 nucleotides: TGTGCAGCAAGCCGCGTCCTTCGGTACTGGGGGATAGATAAACTCATCTTT. Translated, it gives CAASRVLRYWGIDKLIF. Full variable domain (rest looked up from reference TRAV29/DV5 and TRDJ1): DQQVKQNSPSLSVQEGRISILNCDYTNSMFDYFLWYKKYPAEGPTFLISISSIKDKNEDGRFTVFLNKSAKHLSLHIVPSQPGDSAVYFCAASRVLRYWGIDKLIFGKGTRVTVEP.

This clone was seen a handful of times. J is TRDJ1 and V is TRDV1, with D possibly TRDD3 on 5 matching bases. Germline V gives CDR1 TSWWSYY, CDR2 QGS. CDR3 length equals 17 residues. Trimming cost V 2 bases and J 2 bases, with 18 bases left between them. CDR3 residues: CALGERRRGLWTDKLIF. In DNA form, the CDR3 reads TGTGCTCTTGGGGAAAGGCGTAGGGGGCTCTGGACCGATAAACTCATCTTT.